The 5 T cell receptor beta chains reported below all come from one sample, sequenced in a study of multiple sclerosis patients with progressive multifocal leukoencephalopathy. The protocol was immunoSEQ multiplex PCR, while the TCRdb copy is restricted to in-frame clones and leaves out a portion. Here the sample spans around 30,000 clones, 90% being singletons. Time point noted: more than ten months of natalizumab therapy. The material sequenced was PBMCs, taken from a patient treated with natalizumab. These TCRs come from a human donor with multiple sclerosis.

The rearrangement uses TRBV6-5 and TRBJ1-2; 8 bases fit TRBD1. The CDR3 spans 14 residues. After removal of 0 bases from V and 7 bases from J, the junction contained 4 bases not matched to a gene. Germline V gives CDR1 MNHEY, CDR2 SVGAGI. CDR3 in amino acids: CASSYSRGLGGYTF. CDR3 DNA: TGTGCCAGCAGTTACTCCAGGGGGCTGGGTGGCTACACCTTC.

The rearrangement links TRBV27 to TRBJ2-1; TRBD1 is a possible D gene (6 bases). Germline V gives CDR1 MNHEY, CDR2 SMNVEV (reference sequence). The CDR3 covers 14 residues. Trimming took 4 bases from V and 4 from J, leaving 11 bases between them. This chain's CDR3 is CASSSPDRYNEQFF. The CDR3 DNA sequence: TGTGCCAGCAGTTCCCCGGACAGATACAATGAGCAGTTCTTC.

The table lists this clone with a few counts. The chain combines TRBV2 with TRBJ2-5, with 10 bases that match TRBD2. The germline CDR1 and CDR2 sequences are SNHLY and FYNNEI. Trimming removed 4 bases from V and 4 bases from J; junction bases left unmatched: 6. The CDR3 length is 15 residues. The CDR3 nucleotides read TGTGCCAGCAGTGTGGGACTAGCGAGGGGAGAGACCCAGTACTTC. Translation gives CASSVGLARGETQYF. Combining the CDR3 with reference TRBV2 and TRBJ2-5 gives the whole variable domain EPEVTQTPSHQVTQMGQEVILRCVPISNHLYFYWYRQILGQKVEFLVSFYNNEISEKSEIFDDQFSVERPDGSNFTLKIRSTKLEDSAMYFCASSVGLARGETQYFGPGTRLLVL.

The rearrangement links TRBV14 to TRBJ2-5, with unresolved D. Trimming stripped 0 bases from V and 5 bases from J, with 4 bases between. The germline gives CDR1 SGHDN, CDR2 FVKESK. The CDR3 is 12 residues long. As DNA, the CDR3 is TGTGCCAGCAGCCAAGATTTTGAGACCCAGTACTTC. Translated: CASSQDFETQYF.

V usage is TRBV4-2 and J usage is TRBJ2-1, with unresolved D. The CDR3 length is 14 residues. V was trimmed by 0 bases and J by 8 bases, leaving 11 bases between them. Germline V gene lookup returns CDR1 LGHNA and CDR2 YNFKEQ. The CDR3 sequence is CASSQEDGDYEQFF. In nucleotides, the CDR3 is TGTGCCAGCAGCCAAGAGGACGGCGACTATGAGCAGTTCTTC.